The 23 T cell receptor beta chains below come from one sample, sequenced in a study of PD-L1 blockade in urothelial cancer. Noted time point: peripheral blood 6 weeks after treatment start. The assay was immunoSEQ multiplex PCR, and TCRdb's table has in-frame clones only and misses some. The data contain 35,000 to 40,000 clones, 70% to 90% of them singletons. Sequenced here: PBMCs, sampled around atezolizumab (anti-PD-L1) treatment. The receptors here all came from a man in his fifties or sixties with urothelial cancer.

The V and J genes are TRBV4-1 and TRBJ2-7; 7 bases match TRBD1. CDR3 size: 14 residues. The trim removed 2 bases at V and 5 bases at J, leaving 6 bases unmatched. CDR1 and CDR2 from the germline V gene are MGHRA and YSYEKL. The CDR3 reads CASSQLYRGHEQYF. The DNA for the CDR3 is TGCGCCAGCAGCCAATTATACAGGGGCCACGAGCAGTACTTC.

For the CDR3, the DNA is TGTGCCAGCAGCTTGGGTGGGACAGGCTCCTACGAGCAGTACTTC. Translation gives CASSLGGTGSYEQYF. V gene TRBV5-6 combines with J gene TRBJ2-7; 8 bases agree with TRBD1. V lost 0 bases to trimming and J lost 0 bases; unmatched junction nucleotides: 2. CDR1 and CDR2 (germline): SGHDT, YYEEEE. CDR3 length equals 15 residues.

The V gene is TRBV6-1, the J gene TRBJ2-7, with 11 positions matching TRBD2. The CDR3 runs 13 residues. Per germline, CDR1 MNHNS and CDR2 SASEGT. V lost 5 bases and J lost 9; bases outside the gene matches: 6. The CDR3 DNA reads as TGTGCCAGCAGTCGACTAGCGGGATTGGGGCAGTACTTC. Protein sequence: CASSRLAGLGQYF.

The chain combines TRBV18 with TRBJ2-7; 8 bases are a match to TRBD1. The germline V gene has CDR1 KGHSH and CDR2 LQKENI. Trimming cost V 4 bases and J 3 bases; bases outside gene matches: 5. This CDR3 comprises 14 residues. The CDR3 nucleotides are TGTGCCAGCTCACACATGGACAGGGACTACGAGCAGTACTTC. Residues: CASSHMDRDYEQYF.

This clone was counted a single time. The rearrangement uses TRBV6-6 and TRBJ1-2; TRBD1 aligns across 11 bases. The CDR3 runs 14 residues. Per germline, CDR1 MNHNY and CDR2 SVGAGI (reference sequence). V lost 8 bases and J lost 4; bases outside the gene matches: 6. The CDR3 spells CASRWTGGAYGYTF. The CDR3 DNA follows: TGTGCCAGCCGCTGGACAGGGGGCGCCTATGGCTACACCTTC.

The table lists this clone with a few counts. The chain combines TRBV19 with TRBJ1-1, with D possibly TRBD1 on 5 matching bases. The CDR3 is 15 amino acids. Trimming took off 3 bases at V and 4 bases at J, with 15 bases between the two ends. Germline CDR1 reads LNHDA; CDR2 reads SQIVND (reference sequence). CDR3 in DNA: TGTGCCAGTAGTATTCCGACAGTATCTCGCACTGAAGCTTTCTTT. As protein: CASSIPTVSRTEAFF. The full variable domain, with the rest looked up from reference TRBV19 and TRBJ1-1, is DGGITQSPKYLFRKEGQNVTLSCEQNLNHDAMYWYRQDPGQGLRLIYYSQIVNDFQKGDIAEGYSVSREKKESFPLTVTSAQKNPTAFYLCASSIPTVSRTEAFFGQGTRLTVV.

The chain is built from TRBV30 and TRBJ2-5, with TRBD2 identical over 7 bases. Germline trimming cut 0 bases from V and 4 bases from J; bases unmatched to any gene: 8. Germline assignment: CDR1 GTSNPN and CDR2 SVGIG (reference sequence). This CDR3 spans 15 amino acids. The DNA of the CDR3 is TGTGCCTGGAGTGTTGCCATGGGGGGGGGAGAGACCCAGTACTTC. Amino acids: CAWSVAMGGGETQYF.

CDR3 residues: CASSQAQGDRLDYGYTF. The CDR3 DNA is TGTGCCAGCAGCCAGGCCCAGGGAGACAGGCTCGACTATGGCTACACCTTC. This sequence joins TRBV4-2 and TRBJ1-2, with D possibly TRBD1 on 6 matching bases. V was cut by 3 bases and J by 3 bases, with 20 bases left in between. The germline CDR1 and CDR2 sequences are LGHNA and YNFKEQ. The CDR3 is made up of 17 amino acids.

V gene TRBV14 combines with J gene TRBJ2-5, with D tentatively TRBD1 (5 bases). V was trimmed by 2 bases and J by 0 bases, leaving 13 bases between them. Germline CDR1 reads SGHDN; CDR2 reads FVKESK. The CDR3 length is 16 residues. The CDR3 is CASSQWQGPYQETQYF. Here the CDR3 DNA reads TGTGCCAGCAGCCAATGGCAGGGCCCGTACCAAGAGACCCAGTACTTC.

The chain links TRBV5-5 to TRBJ2-3; no reliable D call. The V and J ends lost 1 base and 3 bases respectively, with 12 bases between them. The CDR3 loop spans 15 amino acids. CDR1 is SGHKS and CDR2 is YYEKEE in the germline V gene (reference sequence). As DNA, the CDR3 is TGTGCCAGCAGCTTGTGGGCAGTACAAACAGATACGCAGTATTTT. This codes for CASSLWAVQTDTQYF.

This rearrangement joins TRBV6-1 to TRBJ2-3; 12 bases match TRBD2. Trimming cost V 2 bases and J 2 bases; bases outside gene matches: 14. CDR1 and CDR2 from the germline V gene are MNHNS and SASEGT. The CDR3 is 20 amino acids. The DNA for the CDR3 is TGTGCCAGCAGTGAAACGGGGCTAGCGGGAGGGCTAAGAGCCACAGATACGCAGTATTTT. Encoded protein: CASSETGLAGGLRATDTQYF.

V gene TRBV7-9 combines with J gene TRBJ2-6; unclear D gene. This CDR3 comprises 18 residues. The germline V and J ends were trimmed by 7 bases and 5 bases, with 24 bases remaining between them. Germline V gene sequence: CDR1 SEHNR, CDR2 FQNEAQ (reference sequence). The CDR3 sequence is CASTASTSPSRRANVLTF. The CDR3 bases are TGTGCCAGCACCGCTTCGACATCGCCATCCCGTAGGGCCAACGTCCTGACTTTC.

This chain uses TRBV6-5 with TRBJ2-5; tentative D call: TRBD1 (5 bases). The CDR3 is 14 amino acids. Trimming cost V 0 bases and J 3 bases, with 8 bases left between them. Per germline, CDR1 MNHEY and CDR2 SVGAGI. As DNA, the CDR3 is TGTGCCAGCAGTTACTCGGGCAGGGAAGAGACCCAGTACTTC. It codes for CASSYSGREETQYF.

This chain joins TRBV18 and TRBJ1-1; D possibly corresponds to TRBD1 (6 bases). Trimming pared 1 base from V and 8 bases from J, leaving 14 bases between. The CDR3 is 14 amino acids. Per germline, CDR1 KGHSH and CDR2 LQKENI. The CDR3 region has the DNA TGTGCCAGCTCACCACAAGCGGGGGCGAAGGAAGCTTTCTTT. Translated: CASSPQAGAKEAFF.

This chain joins TRBV19 and TRBJ1-5; 7 bases align to TRBD1. J gave up 2 bases and V 10 bases, and 11 bases lay outside the gene matches. CDR1 and CDR2 (germline): LNHDA, SQIVND (reference sequence). The CDR3 spans 15 residues. In DNA, the CDR3 is TGTGCCACCTCACGACAGGGTTGGGGCAATCAGCCCCAGCATTTT. It codes for CATSRQGWGNQPQHF.

The genes are TRBV6-4 and TRBJ2-3; D perhaps matches TRBD2 (5 bases). Germline lookup yields CDR1 MRHNA and CDR2 SNTAGT. The CDR3 consists of 15 residues. With 3 bases removed from V and 1 base from J, the gap between germline ends came to 11 bases. The CDR3 region is CASSEGSVGTDTQYF. The CDR3 region has the DNA TGTGCCAGCAGTGAAGGTAGCGTAGGCACAGATACGCAGTATTTT.

This clone was picked up one time. The J gene is TRBJ1-1, the V gene TRBV19; 9 bases are a match to TRBD1. From germline, CDR1 is LNHDA and CDR2 SQIVND (reference sequence). J gave up 0 bases and V 7 bases, and 9 bases lay outside the gene matches. This CDR3 spans 16 amino acids. The CDR3 DNA is TGTGCCAGTATCTCGGACAGGGGCCGCCTGAACACTGAAGCTTTCTTT. This encodes CASISDRGRLNTEAFF.

The CDR3 sequence is CASSFDRVAQYF. DNA for the CDR3: TGTGCCAGCAGCTTCGACAGGGTGGCCCAGTACTTC. The chain links TRBV7-2 to TRBJ2-5; 7 positions agree with TRBD1. V lost 3 bases, J lost 9 bases, and 4 bases stayed unmatched. The CDR3 sequence is 12 residues long. Looked up from germline, CDR1 is SGHTA and CDR2 is FQGNSA.

CDR3 nucleotides: TGTGCCAGCAGCCAAGTTAGGACAGGCGCAAACACTGAAGCTTTCTTT. Residues: CASSQVRTGANTEAFF. The chain couples TRBV4-2 to TRBJ1-1; 7 bases agree with TRBD1. The CDR3 spans 16 residues. Germline V gene sequence: CDR1 LGHNA, CDR2 YNFKEQ. V shed 1 base, J shed 2 bases, and the junction held 7 bases outside the gene matches.

Note on this clone: The germline gene is not matched at one end of the junction; a read error may be the cause. The genes are TRBV5-4 and TRBJ1-5, with D hard to call. The CDR3 is 14 amino acids. CDR1 is SGHNT and CDR2 is YYREEE in the germline V gene (reference sequence). CDR3 in amino acids: CASSLDGVNQPQHF. CDR3 DNA sequence: TGTGCCAGCAGTTTGGACGGAGTCAATCAGCCCCAGCATTTT.

This clone was observed a single time. CDR3 coding DNA: TGTGCCAGCAGTGAAGGAAGCGGGAGATTCGACGAGCAGTACTTC. Its translation: CASSEGSGRFDEQYF. V usage is TRBV2 and J usage is TRBJ2-7; 8 positions agree with TRBD2. This CDR3 region has 15 residues. V gave up 1 base and J gave up 5 bases; unmatched junction bases: 7. Germline V gives CDR1 SNHLY, CDR2 FYNNEI.

The genes are TRBV7-2 and TRBJ2-3, with 7 nucleotides matching TRBD1. Trimming took 4 bases from V and 4 from J; bases not matched to a gene: 11. This CDR3 region has 16 residues. Germline V gene data show CDR1 as SGHTA and CDR2 as FQGNSA. CDR3 sequence reads: CASSSGQLRFSDTQYF. CDR3 nucleotides: TGTGCCAGCAGCTCGGGACAGCTCCGGTTCTCAGATACGCAGTATTTT.

This clone was seen a few times. The J gene is TRBJ2-2, the V gene TRBV7-2, with D tentatively TRBD2 (6 bases). The V and J ends lost 8 bases and 0 bases respectively, with 16 bases between them. CDR3 length: 16 amino acids. Germline V gene sequence: CDR1 SGHTA, CDR2 FQGNSA. The CDR3 spells CASGPYAGTNTGELFF. CDR3 nucleotide sequence: TGTGCCAGCGGCCCCTATGCGGGGACGAACACCGGGGAGCTGTTTTTT.